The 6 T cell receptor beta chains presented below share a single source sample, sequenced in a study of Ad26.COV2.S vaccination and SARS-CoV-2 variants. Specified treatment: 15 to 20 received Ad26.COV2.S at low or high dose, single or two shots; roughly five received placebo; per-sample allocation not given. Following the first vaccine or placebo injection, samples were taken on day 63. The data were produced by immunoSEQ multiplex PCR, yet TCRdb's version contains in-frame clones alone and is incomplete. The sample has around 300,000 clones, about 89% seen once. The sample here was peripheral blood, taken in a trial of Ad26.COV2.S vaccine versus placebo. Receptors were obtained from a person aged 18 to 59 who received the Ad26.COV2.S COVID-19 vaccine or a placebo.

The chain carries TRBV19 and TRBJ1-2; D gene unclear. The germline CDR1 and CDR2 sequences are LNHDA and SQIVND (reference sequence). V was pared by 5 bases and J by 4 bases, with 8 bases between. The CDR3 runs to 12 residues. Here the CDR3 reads CASSHAFYGYTF. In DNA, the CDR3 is TGTGCCAGTAGTCACGCTTTCTATGGCTACACCTTC.

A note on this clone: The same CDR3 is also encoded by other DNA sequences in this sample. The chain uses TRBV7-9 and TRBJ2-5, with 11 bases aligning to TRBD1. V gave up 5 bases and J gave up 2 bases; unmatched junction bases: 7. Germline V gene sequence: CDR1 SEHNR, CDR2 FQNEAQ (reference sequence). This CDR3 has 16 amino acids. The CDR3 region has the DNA TGTGCCAGCAGCCTCGGGACAGGGGGAATACAAGAGACCCAGTACTTC. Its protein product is CASSLGTGGIQETQYF. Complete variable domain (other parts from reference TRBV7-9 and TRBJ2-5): DTGVSQNPRHKITKRGQNVTFRCDPISEHNRLYWYRQTLGQGPEFLTYFQNEAQLEKSRLLSDRFSAERPKGSFSTLEIQRTEQGDSAMYLCASSLGTGGIQETQYFGPGTRLLVL.

The CDR3 protein is CASSQDARMDYEQYF. In DNA, the CDR3 is TGCGCCAGCAGCCAGGATGCTCGAATGGACTACGAGCAGTACTTC. The chain employs TRBV4-1 and TRBJ2-7, with D unresolved. The CDR3 contains 15 residues. The V end was cut by 3 bases, the J end by 3 bases, with 15 bases between. CDR1 and CDR2 (germline): MGHRA, YSYEKL.

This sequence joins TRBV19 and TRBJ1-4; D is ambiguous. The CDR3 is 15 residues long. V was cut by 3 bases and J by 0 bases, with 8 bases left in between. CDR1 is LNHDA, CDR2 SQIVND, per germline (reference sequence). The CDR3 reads CASSISETTNEKLFF. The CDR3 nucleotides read TGTGCCAGTAGTATTAGTGAAACAACTAATGAAAAACTGTTTTTT.

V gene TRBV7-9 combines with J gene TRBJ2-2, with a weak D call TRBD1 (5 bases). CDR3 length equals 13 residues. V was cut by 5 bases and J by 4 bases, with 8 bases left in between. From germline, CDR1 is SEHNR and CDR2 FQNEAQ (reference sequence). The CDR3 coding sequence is TGTGCCAGCAGCCCGACAGCCACCGGGGAGCTGTTTTTT. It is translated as CASSPTATGELFF.

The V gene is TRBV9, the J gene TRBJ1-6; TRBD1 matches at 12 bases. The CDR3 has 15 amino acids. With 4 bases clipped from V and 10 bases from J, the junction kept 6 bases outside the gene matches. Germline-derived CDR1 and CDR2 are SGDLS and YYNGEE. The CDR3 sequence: CASSLRDRGQSPLHF. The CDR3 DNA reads TGTGCCAGCAGCCTCCGGGACAGGGGGCAATCACCCCTCCACTTT.